This T cell receptor beta chain was found in a study of T cells expressing NK-cell markers. Study background: Sorted T-cell subsets CD3+CD56+NKG2C+, CD3+CD56+NKG2C- and CD3+CD56-NKG2C+ were TCR beta-sequenced.

Regarding this clonotype: Its target is unknown.

Study-wide results and caveats: There remained a lack of clarity about HCMV specificity of expanded NKG2C+ T cell clones. The dominant NKG2C+ clonotypes represented about 1.0-7.5% of CD8+ T cells in several donors.

From germline, CDR1 is SQVTM and CDR2 ANQGSEA. The CDR3 loop spans 14 amino acids. Making the TCR beta cDNA relied on 5'RACE template switching with UMIs. TCRdb reanalyzed the 5' RACE reads and collapses them to one entry per CDR3 protein, without DNA. This sample contains about 170,000 distinct CDR3 sequences. The sequencing sample was made of blood T cells: a sorted CD56 or NKG2C T cell subset, CD4+ or CD8+ T cells, or bulk PBMC T cells (not recorded which). The chain employs TRBV29-1 and TRBJ2-7. The sequence was obtained from a man aged 18 to 69 in good health. The chain's CDR3 is CSVEIGQTPYEQYF.